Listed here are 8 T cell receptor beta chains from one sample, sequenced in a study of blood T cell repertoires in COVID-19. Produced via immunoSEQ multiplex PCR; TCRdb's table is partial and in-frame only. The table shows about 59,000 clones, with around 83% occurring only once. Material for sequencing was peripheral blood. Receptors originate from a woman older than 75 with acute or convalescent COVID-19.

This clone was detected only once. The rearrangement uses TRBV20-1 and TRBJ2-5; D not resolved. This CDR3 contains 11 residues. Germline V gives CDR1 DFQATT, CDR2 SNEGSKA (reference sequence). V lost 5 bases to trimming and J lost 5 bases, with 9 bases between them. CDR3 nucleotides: TGCAGTGCTTACTACCGGGAGACCCAGTACTTC. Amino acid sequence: CSAYYRETQYF.

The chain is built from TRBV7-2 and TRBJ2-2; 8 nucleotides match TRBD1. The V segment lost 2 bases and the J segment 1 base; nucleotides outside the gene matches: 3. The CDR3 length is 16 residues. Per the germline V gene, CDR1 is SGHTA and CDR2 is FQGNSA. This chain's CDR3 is CASSLQGTGNTGELFF. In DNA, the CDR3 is TGTGCCAGCAGCTTACAGGGGACAGGGAACACCGGGGAGCTGTTTTTT.

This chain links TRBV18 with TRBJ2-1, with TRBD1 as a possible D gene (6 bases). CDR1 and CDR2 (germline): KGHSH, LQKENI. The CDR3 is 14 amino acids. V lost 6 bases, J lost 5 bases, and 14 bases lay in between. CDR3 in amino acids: CASSPQGFHNEQFF. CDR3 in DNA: TGTGCCAGCTCTCCGCAGGGGTTCCACAATGAGCAGTTCTTC.

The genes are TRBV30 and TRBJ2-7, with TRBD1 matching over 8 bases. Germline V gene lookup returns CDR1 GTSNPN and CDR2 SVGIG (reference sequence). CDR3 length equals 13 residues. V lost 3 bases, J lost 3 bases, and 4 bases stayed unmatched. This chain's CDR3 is CAWSFTGGYEQYF. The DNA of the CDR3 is TGTGCCTGGAGCTTTACAGGGGGCTACGAGCAGTACTTC. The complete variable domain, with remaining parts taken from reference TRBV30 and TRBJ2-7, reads SQTIHQWPATLVQPVGSPLSLECTVEGTSNPNLYWYRQAAGRGLQLLFYSVGIGQISSEVPQNLSASRPQDRQFILSSKKLLLSDSGFYLCAWSFTGGYEQYFGPGTRLTVT.

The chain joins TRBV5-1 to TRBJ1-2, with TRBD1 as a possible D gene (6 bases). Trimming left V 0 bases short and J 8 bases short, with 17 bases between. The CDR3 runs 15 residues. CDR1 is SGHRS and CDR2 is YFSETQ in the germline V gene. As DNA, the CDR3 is TGCGCCAGCAGCTTGGGGGACAAGACACTTTACGGCTACACCTTC. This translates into CASSLGDKTLYGYTF.

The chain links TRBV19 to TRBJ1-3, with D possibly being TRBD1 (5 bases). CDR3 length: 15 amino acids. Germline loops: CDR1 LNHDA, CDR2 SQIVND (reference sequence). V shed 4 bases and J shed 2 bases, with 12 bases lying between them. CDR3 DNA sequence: TGTGCCAGTAGTACTCCCCAGGGTACTGGAAACACCATATATTTT. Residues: CASSTPQGTGNTIYF.

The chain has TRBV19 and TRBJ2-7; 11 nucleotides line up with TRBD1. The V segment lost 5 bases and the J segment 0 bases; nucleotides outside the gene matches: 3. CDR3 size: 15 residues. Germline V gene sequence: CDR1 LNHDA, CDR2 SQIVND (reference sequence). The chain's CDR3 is CASSAGTGGSYEQYF. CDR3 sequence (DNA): TGTGCCAGTAGTGCCGGGACAGGGGGCTCCTACGAGCAGTACTTC.

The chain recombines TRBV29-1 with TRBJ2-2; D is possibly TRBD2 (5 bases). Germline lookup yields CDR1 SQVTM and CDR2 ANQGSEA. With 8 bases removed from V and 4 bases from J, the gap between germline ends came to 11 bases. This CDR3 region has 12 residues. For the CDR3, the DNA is TGCAGCTTCCACGGGGTCACCGGGGAGCTGTTTTTT. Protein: CSFHGVTGELFF.